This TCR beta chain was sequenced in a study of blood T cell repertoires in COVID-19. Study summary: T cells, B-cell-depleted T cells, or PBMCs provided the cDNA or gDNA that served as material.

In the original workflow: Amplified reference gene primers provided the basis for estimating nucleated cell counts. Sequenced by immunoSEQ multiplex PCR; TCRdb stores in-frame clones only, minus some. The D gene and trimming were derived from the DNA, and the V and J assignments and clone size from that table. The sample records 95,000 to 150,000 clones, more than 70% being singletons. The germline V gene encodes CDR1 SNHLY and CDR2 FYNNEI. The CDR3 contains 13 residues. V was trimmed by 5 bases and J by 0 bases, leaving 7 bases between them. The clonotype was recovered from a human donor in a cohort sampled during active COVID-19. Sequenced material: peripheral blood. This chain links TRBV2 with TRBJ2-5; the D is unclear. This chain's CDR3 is CASSIVHQETQYF. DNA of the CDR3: TGTGCCAGCAGTATAGTGCACCAAGAGACCCAGTACTTC.